This T cell receptor beta chain was documented in a study of CD4 and CD8 cells across lung adenocarcinoma regions. Germline CDR1 is MNHNS and CDR2 is SASEGT. The CDR3 extends over 15 amino acids. Localized lung adenocarcinoma, a non-small cell lung cancer, affected the donors. TCRdb redid the calling of the PCR reads with MiXCR, one entry per CDR3 protein. The sample holds more than 9,000 distinct CDR3 sequences; 40% to 55% are singletons and the top ten take about 19%. This chain joins TRBV6-1 and TRBJ2-1; 10 bases map to TRBD2. The J call is in doubt because the DNA end fits TRBJ2-5 better. This receptor was taken from a male donor with lung adenocarcinoma. The CD4 and CD8 labels of this study may be unreliable. Specimen: CD4+ T cells from the margin of a lung tumor. CDR3 loop: CASSVAGGGQETQYF. CDR3 bases: TGTGCCAGCAGCGTAGCGGGGGGCGGCCAAGAGACCCAGTACTTC.